These 7 T cell receptor beta chains originate from one sample sequenced in a study of T cells in Graves' hyperthyroidism and ophthalmopathy. Amplification targeted TCR beta CDR3 regions from RNA transcripts. The HTBI primer set was used in a first-round RT-PCR of the TCR CDR3. Each CDR3 protein is one row after TCRdb ran MiXCR on the multiplex PCR reads. Altogether about 740,000 distinct CDR3 sequences are present, 12% to 15% being singletons, with the ten largest covering about 9.4%. Source material: blood. These receptors were obtained from a woman younger than 30 with Graves' hyperthyroidism.

This rearrangement joins TRBV11-2 to TRBJ2-6; D remains ambiguous. Trimming stripped 7 bases from V and 4 bases from J, with 8 bases between. The germline V gene has CDR1 SGHAT and CDR2 FQNNGV. This CDR3 has 13 residues. CDR3 in amino acids: CASNLSGANVLTF. CDR3 DNA sequence: TGTGCCAGCAACCTATCCGGGGCCAACGTCCTGACTTTC.

This clonotype was recorded many times. The chain employs TRBV18 and TRBJ2-5, with D perhaps matching TRBD2 (5 bases). Looked up from germline, CDR1 is KGHSH and CDR2 is LQKENI. V lost 0 bases and J lost 4, with 6 bases in between. The CDR3 spans 13 residues. The CDR3 coding sequence is TGTGCCAGCTCACCACCCCGGGGAGAGACCCAGTACTTC. Its translation: CASSPPRGETQYF.

This clonotype was seen at least ten times. The rearrangement uses TRBV12-3 or TRBV12-4 and TRBJ2-2; 9 bases agree with TRBD1. The J segment lost 3 bases and the V segment lost 8 bases, leaving 7 bases of the junction unmatched. This CDR3 is built from 15 residues. The CDR3 nucleotides are TGTGCCAGCGGGGACAGGGATTATGACACCGGGGAGCTGTTTTTT. Translated, it gives CASGDRDYDTGELFF.

The chain uses TRBV4-1 and TRBJ2-7; the match to TRBD1 covers 9 bases. Unmatched junction bases numbered 8, after V lost 1 base and J lost 7 bases. Germline CDR1 is MGHRA and CDR2 is YSYEKL. The CDR3 spans 15 residues. The chain's CDR3 is CASSQGGTGRQEQYF. In DNA form, the CDR3 reads TGCGCCAGCAGCCAAGGCGGGACAGGGCGTCAGGAGCAGTACTTC.

This clonotype was observed many times. V is TRBV30 and J is TRBJ2-1; 9 bases are a match to TRBD1. The CDR3 consists of 14 residues. CDR1 and CDR2 from the germline V gene are GTSNPN and SVGIG (reference sequence). V shed 1 base and J 9 bases; nucleotides not matched to a gene: 7. Here the CDR3 reads CAWSAGTGRAEQFF. The DNA for the CDR3 is TGTGCCTGGAGTGCAGGGACAGGGAGGGCTGAGCAGTTCTTC.

This clonotype has a count of ten or more. The chain's CDR3 is CASLSGRNTGELFF. CDR3 in DNA: TGTGCCAGCCTTAGCGGGAGAAACACCGGGGAGCTGTTTTTT. The chain is built from TRBV13 and TRBJ2-2, with 9 bases lining up with TRBD2. The J segment lost 2 bases and the V segment lost 8 bases, leaving 3 bases of the junction unmatched. The germline CDR1 and CDR2 sequences are PRHDT and FYEKMQ (reference sequence). The CDR3 runs to 14 residues. Drawing the rest from reference TRBV13 and TRBJ2-2, the complete variable domain is AAGVIQSPRHLIKEKRETATLKCYPIPRHDTVYWYQQGPGQDPQFLISFYEKMQSDKGSIPDRFSAQQFSDYHSELNMSSLELGDSALYFCASLSGRNTGELFFGEGSRLTVL.

The CDR3 is CASSQEDRVGGYTF. DNA for the CDR3: TGCGCCAGCAGCCAGGAAGACAGGGTTGGTGGCTACACCTTC. J is TRBJ1-2 and V is TRBV4-1, with 7 bases matching TRBD1. CDR1 and CDR2 from the germline V gene are MGHRA and YSYEKL. The V segment lost 3 bases and the J segment 7 bases; nucleotides outside the gene matches: 8. This CDR3 comprises 14 residues.